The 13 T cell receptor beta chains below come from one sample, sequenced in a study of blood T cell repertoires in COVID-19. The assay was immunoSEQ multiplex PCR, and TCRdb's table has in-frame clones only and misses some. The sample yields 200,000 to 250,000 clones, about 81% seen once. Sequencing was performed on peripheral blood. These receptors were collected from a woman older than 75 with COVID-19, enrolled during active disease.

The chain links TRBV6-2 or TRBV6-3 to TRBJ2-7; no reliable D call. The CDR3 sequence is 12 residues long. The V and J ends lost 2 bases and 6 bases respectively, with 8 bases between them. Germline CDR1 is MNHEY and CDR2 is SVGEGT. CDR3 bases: TGTGCCAGCAGTTACCCATACAGCGAGCAGTACTTC. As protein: CASSYPYSEQYF.

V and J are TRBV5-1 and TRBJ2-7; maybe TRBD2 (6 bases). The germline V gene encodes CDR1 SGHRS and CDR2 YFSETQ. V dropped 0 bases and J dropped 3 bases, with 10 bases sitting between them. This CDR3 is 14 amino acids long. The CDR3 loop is CASSLGLANYEQYF. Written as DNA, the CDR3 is TGCGCCAGCAGCTTGGGGCTAGCGAACTACGAGCAGTACTTC.

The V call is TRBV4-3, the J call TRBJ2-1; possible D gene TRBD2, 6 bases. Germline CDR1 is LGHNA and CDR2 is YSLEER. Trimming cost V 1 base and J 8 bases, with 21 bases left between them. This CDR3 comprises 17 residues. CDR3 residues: CASSQGPSSAQGDEQFF. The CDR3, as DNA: TGCGCCAGCAGCCAAGGCCCCTCTAGCGCTCAAGGGGATGAGCAGTTCTTC.

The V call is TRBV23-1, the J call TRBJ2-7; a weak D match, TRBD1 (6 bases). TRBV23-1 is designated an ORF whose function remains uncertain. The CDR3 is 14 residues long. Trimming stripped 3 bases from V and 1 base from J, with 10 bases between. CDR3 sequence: CASSHHTGSYEQYF. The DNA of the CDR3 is TGCGCCAGCAGTCACCACACAGGGTCCTACGAGCAGTACTTC.

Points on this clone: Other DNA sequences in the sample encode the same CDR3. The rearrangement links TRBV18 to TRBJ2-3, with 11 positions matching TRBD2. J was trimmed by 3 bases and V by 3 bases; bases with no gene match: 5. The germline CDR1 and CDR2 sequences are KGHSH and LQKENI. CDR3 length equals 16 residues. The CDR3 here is CASSPPGLAGTDTQYF. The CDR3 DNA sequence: TGTGCCAGCTCACCCCCCGGACTAGCGGGTACAGATACGCAGTATTTT.

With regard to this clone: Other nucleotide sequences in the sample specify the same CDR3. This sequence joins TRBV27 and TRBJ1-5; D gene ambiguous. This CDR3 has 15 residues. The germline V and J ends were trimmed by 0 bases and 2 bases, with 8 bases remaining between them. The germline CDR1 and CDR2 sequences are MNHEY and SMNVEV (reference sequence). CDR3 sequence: CASSLSRLGNQPQHF. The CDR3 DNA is TGTGCCAGCAGTTTATCCAGGTTAGGCAATCAGCCCCAGCATTTT.

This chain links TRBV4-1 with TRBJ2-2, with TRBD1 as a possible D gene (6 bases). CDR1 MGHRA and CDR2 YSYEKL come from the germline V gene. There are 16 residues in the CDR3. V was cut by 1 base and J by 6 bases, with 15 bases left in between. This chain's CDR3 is CASSQVASSGAGELFF. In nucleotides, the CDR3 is TGCGCCAGCAGCCAAGTAGCTAGCTCAGGGGCCGGGGAGCTGTTTTTT.

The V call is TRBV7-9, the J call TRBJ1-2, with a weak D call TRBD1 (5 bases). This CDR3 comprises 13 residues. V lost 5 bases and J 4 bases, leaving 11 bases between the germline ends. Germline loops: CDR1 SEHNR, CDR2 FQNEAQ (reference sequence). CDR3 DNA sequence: TGTGCCAGCAGCCAGGGCCACAGCTATGGCTACACCTTC. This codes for CASSQGHSYGYTF.

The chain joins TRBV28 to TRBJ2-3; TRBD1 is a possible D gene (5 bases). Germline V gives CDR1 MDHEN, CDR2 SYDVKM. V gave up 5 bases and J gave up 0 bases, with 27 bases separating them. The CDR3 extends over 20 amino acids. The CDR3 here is CASSPLQVVRLRTSTDTQYF. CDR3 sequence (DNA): TGTGCCAGCAGTCCACTACAGGTAGTCCGCCTTAGAACTAGCACAGATACGCAGTATTTT.

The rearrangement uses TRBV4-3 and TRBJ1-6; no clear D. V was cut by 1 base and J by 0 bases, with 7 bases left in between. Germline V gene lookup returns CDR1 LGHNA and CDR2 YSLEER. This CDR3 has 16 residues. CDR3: CASSQAFSSYNSPLHF. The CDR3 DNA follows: TGCGCCAGCAGCCAAGCTTTTAGCTCCTATAATTCACCCCTCCACTTT.

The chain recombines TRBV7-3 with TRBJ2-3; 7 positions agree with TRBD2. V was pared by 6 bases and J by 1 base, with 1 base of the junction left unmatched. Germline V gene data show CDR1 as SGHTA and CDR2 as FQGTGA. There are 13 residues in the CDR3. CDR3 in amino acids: CASSGGGTDTQYF. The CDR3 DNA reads TGTGCCAGCAGTGGGGGGGGCACAGATACGCAGTATTTT.

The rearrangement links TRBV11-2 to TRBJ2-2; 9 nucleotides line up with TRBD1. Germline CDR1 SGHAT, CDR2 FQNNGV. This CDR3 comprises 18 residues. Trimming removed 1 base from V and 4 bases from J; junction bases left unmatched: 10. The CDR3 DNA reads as TGTGCCAGCAGCTTAGTCATTGCGATGACAGGGGGCACCGGGGAGCTGTTTTTT. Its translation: CASSLVIAMTGGTGELFF.

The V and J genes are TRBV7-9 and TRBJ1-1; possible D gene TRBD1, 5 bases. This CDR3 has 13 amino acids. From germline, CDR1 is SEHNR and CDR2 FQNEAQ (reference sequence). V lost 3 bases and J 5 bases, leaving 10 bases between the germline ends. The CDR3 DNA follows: TGTGCCAGCAGCTTGGTCCGGGGGACTGAAGCTTTCTTT. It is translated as CASSLVRGTEAFF.